Listed here are 12 T cell receptor beta chains from one sample, sequenced in a study of TIL therapy for anti-PD-1-resistant metastatic lung cancer. The time point is: pre-treatment sample, taken before nivolumab and TIL therapy. Sequencing used immunoSEQ v3. Method: immunoSEQ multiplex PCR; TCRdb's copy keeps in-frame clones and lacks some. Seen here are 55,000 to 70,000 clones, roughly 84% observed once, and the top ten hold 2.5% to 3%. The input for sequencing was blood, taken at baseline. These receptors came from a person between 25 and 80 years old with non-small cell lung cancer.

The chain has TRBV19 and TRBJ1-2, with TRBD1 matching over 9 bases. This CDR3 is built from 17 residues. Per germline, CDR1 LNHDA and CDR2 SQIVND (reference sequence). V dropped 5 bases and J dropped 7; count of bases not matched to a gene: 17. This chain's CDR3 is CASSEQGAFRLFRGYTF. In DNA form, the CDR3 reads TGTGCCAGTAGTGAACAGGGGGCGTTTCGGCTATTTCGTGGCTACACCTTC.

Concerning this clone itself: The junction shows a germline mismatch at one end, possibly a read error. This chain connects TRBV4-1 to TRBJ1-5; D not certain. The CDR3 length is 15 residues. In germline, CDR1 is MGHRA, CDR2 YSYEKL. The CDR3 loop reads CASSQDRVSNQSQHF. CDR3 bases: TGCGCCAGCAGCCAAGATCGGGTTAGCAATCAGTCCCAGCATTTT.

The chain carries TRBV6-1 and TRBJ1-1; TRBD1 might be the D (5 bases). V was shortened by 4 bases and J by 4 bases, with 22 bases between the two germline ends. Germline V gene lookup returns CDR1 MNHNS and CDR2 SASEGT. The length of the CDR3 is 17 residues. The DNA of the CDR3 is TGTGCCAGCAGTGCTATACTTGTAGGGGTAAGTAGCACTGAAGCTTTCTTT. Translated: CASSAILVGVSSTEAFF.

The rearrangement uses TRBV20-1 and TRBJ2-2; TRBD1 agrees at 7 bases. This CDR3 comprises 11 residues. Germline values: CDR1 DFQATT, CDR2 SNEGSKA (reference sequence). With V trimmed by 6 bases and J by 10 bases, 5 bases remained unmatched. The CDR3, as DNA: TGCAGTGCGAGGGGGCCCGCGGAGCTGTTTTTT. It is translated as CSARGPAELFF.

CDR3 amino acids: CASSLRGRDPGELFF. CDR3 DNA: TGTGCCAGCAGTTTACGGGGGAGAGACCCCGGGGAGCTGTTTTTT. This chain joins TRBV28 and TRBJ2-2, with D maybe TRBD2 (6 bases). The CDR3 runs to 15 residues. V shed 2 bases and J shed 6 bases, with 13 bases lying between them. CDR1 is MDHEN and CDR2 is SYDVKM in the germline V gene. Combining the CDR3 with reference TRBV28 and TRBJ2-2 gives the whole variable domain DVKVTQSSRYLVKRTGEKVFLECVQDMDHENMFWYRQDPGLGLRLIYFSYDVKMKEKGDIPEGYSVSREKKERFSLILESASTNQTSMYLCASSLRGRDPGELFFGEGSRLTVL.

This clone showed up just once. The chain is built from TRBV6-2 or TRBV6-3 and TRBJ1-2; tentatively, D is TRBD1 (6 bases). Germline V lookup: CDR1 MNHEY, CDR2 SVGEGT. The ends were cut back, 6 bases at V and 0 bases at J, with 17 bases in the middle. This CDR3 has 16 residues. The CDR3 coding sequence is TGTGCCAGCAGCCCTGGGTGGGGGGCGCCTAACTATGGCTACACCTTC. Translation gives CASSPGWGAPNYGYTF.

The chain joins TRBV6-5 to TRBJ2-7; TRBD1 might be the D (5 bases). The CDR3 has 13 residues. Germline assignment: CDR1 MNHEY and CDR2 SVGAGI. With 4 bases removed from V and 7 bases from J, the gap between germline ends came to 14 bases. CDR3 protein: CASSSTDQGEQYF. The CDR3 nucleotides are TGTGCCAGCAGTTCGACAGACCAGGGAGAGCAGTACTTC.

This chain connects TRBV7-4 to TRBJ2-1; D unresolved. Trimming cost V 0 bases and J 6 bases, with 6 bases left between them. This CDR3 has 13 residues. CDR1 and CDR2 from the germline V gene are SGHVT and SQSDAQ. The CDR3 sequence is CASSLAASNEQFF. As DNA, the CDR3 is TGTGCCAGCAGCTTAGCGGCGAGCAATGAGCAGTTCTTC.

The rearrangement links TRBV6-5 to TRBJ2-7; 9 bases fit TRBD1. The germline gives CDR1 MNHEY, CDR2 SVGAGI. CDR3 size: 13 residues. Here the CDR3 reads CAAFGTGSYEQYF. DNA of the CDR3: TGTGCGGCCTTTGGGACAGGGTCCTACGAGCAGTACTTC.

The CDR3 DNA follows: TGCGCCAGCAGCGGCGGGACCCCTCTTCGCACAGATACGCAGTATTTT. It translates to CASSGGTPLRTDTQYF. The chain joins TRBV4-1 to TRBJ2-3, with D perhaps matching TRBD2 (6 bases). Trimming removed 5 bases at V and 1 base at J, with 16 bases between. Germline CDR1 reads MGHRA; CDR2 reads YSYEKL. CDR3 length: 16 residues.

This clone occurred once. The chain joins TRBV6-6 to TRBJ2-7, with D unresolved. V lost 0 bases to trimming and J lost 3 bases, with 3 bases between them. The CDR3 is 12 residues long. CDR1 is MNHNY, CDR2 SVGAGI, per germline (reference sequence). CDR3 coding DNA: TGTGCCAGCAGTTACTCGCTCTACGAGCAGTACTTC. This sequence encodes CASSYSLYEQYF.

This clone was found a few times. The chain joins TRBV19 to TRBJ1-5; D call uncertain. The CDR3 is 14 residues long. The germline V gene has CDR1 LNHDA and CDR2 SQIVND (reference sequence). Trimming removed 5 bases at V and 0 bases at J, with 8 bases between. CDR3 nucleotides: TGTGCCAGTAGTGCCGACCATAGCAATCAGCCCCAGCATTTT. It codes for CASSADHSNQPQHF.